Below, 15 T cell receptor beta chains from the same sample are listed, as sequenced in a study of T-cell memory formation after mild COVID-19 (dated by TCRdb to 2020 to 2023). The method was 5' RACE. Instrument on record: Illumina NovaSeq 6000. In TCRdb, the public reads were trimmed at Q25 with fastp and aligned with MiXCR, with productive beta chains retained. Here each entry gathers all rows of one CDR3 protein and keeps the most common genes and DNA. Recorded for this sample are about 290,000 distinct CDR3 sequences; approximately 16% of them occurred a single time. The leading ten clones occupy around 23% of the sample. The specimen was PBMCs or a T cell subset sorted from them (not recorded which). The receptors shown here come from a young man who had mild COVID-19 (a few samples of this study predate the infection). The sample titles of this study are shuffled in the database, so cell type and time point are left out; the donor was told from shared clones.

This clonotype was observed a few times. The V and J genes are TRBV4-1 and TRBJ1-2, with D tentatively TRBD1 (6 bases). Trimming shortened V by 5 bases and J by 0 bases, and 16 bases separated the two germline ends. The CDR3 length is 16 residues. Germline values: CDR1 MGHRA, CDR2 YSYEKL. In DNA, the CDR3 is TGCGCCAGCAGCTATATCGGACAGCCAACTAACTATGGCTACACCTTC. It translates to CASSYIGQPTNYGYTF.

This clonotype was counted a few times. The V and J genes are TRBV5-8 and TRBJ2-1; no reliable D call. V lost 1 base to trimming and J lost 6 bases, with 8 bases between them. The length of the CDR3 is 13 residues. From germline, CDR1 is SGHTS and CDR2 YDEGEE. The CDR3 protein is CASSLIGGNEQFF. The CDR3 DNA is TGTGCCAGCAGCTTGATCGGTGGCAATGAGCAGTTCTTC.

This clonotype was counted only a few times. The chain recombines TRBV19 with TRBJ1-1; a possible D gene is TRBD1 (6 bases). Trimming stripped 6 bases from V and 1 base from J, with 18 bases between. Per germline, CDR1 LNHDA and CDR2 SQIVND (reference sequence). The CDR3 loop spans 16 amino acids. CDR3 sequence (DNA): TGTGCCAGTAGGGACTCTTGGACAGACAAGAACACTGAAGCTTTCTTT. Protein product: CASRDSWTDKNTEAFF.

This chain connects TRBV6-5 to TRBJ2-7; 7 bases fit TRBD2. The CDR3 runs to 13 residues. The trim removed 8 bases at V and 3 bases at J, leaving 7 bases unmatched. CDR1 is MNHEY and CDR2 is SVGAGI in the germline V gene. As DNA, the CDR3 is TGTGCCAGCGGGGGGGATAAAGGCTACGAGCAGTACTTC. The encoded protein is CASGGDKGYEQYF.

The gene calls are TRBV20-1 and TRBJ1-2, with 8 positions matching TRBD1. CDR3 size: 13 residues. From germline, CDR1 is DFQATT and CDR2 SNEGSKA (reference sequence). V lost 6 bases and J lost 8; bases outside the gene matches: 11. This CDR3 is CSAAGQGIVGYTF. For the CDR3, the DNA is TGCAGTGCCGCAGGACAGGGAATTGTGGGCTACACCTTC.

The rearrangement links TRBV5-1 to TRBJ1-1; D perhaps matches TRBD1 (6 bases). CDR1 and CDR2 from the germline V gene are SGHRS and YFSETQ. The CDR3 length is 14 residues. Trimming left V 4 bases short and J 2 bases short, with 12 bases between. The CDR3 DNA reads TGCGCCAGCAGCCCTGGGACATACAACACTGAAGCTTTCTTT. Its protein is CASSPGTYNTEAFF.

About this clonotype itself: One base away lies a much larger clone, so this may be a sequencing read error. The genes are TRBV7-2 and TRBJ1-1; D unclear. This CDR3 region has 13 residues. The germline CDR1 and CDR2 sequences are SGHTA and FQGNSA. The CDR3 protein is CASSTQANTEALF. The CDR3 DNA follows: TGTGCCAGCAGCACCCAGGCGAACACTGAAGCTTTATTT.

The rearrangement joins TRBV10-3 to TRBJ2-7; unclear D gene. CDR1 is ENHRY and CDR2 is SYGVKD in the germline V gene. This CDR3 has 13 amino acids. Between the trimmed V and J ends, which lost 2 bases and 0 bases, there was a span of 5 bases. CDR3 DNA sequence: TGTGCCATCAGTGAGGGCAGCTCCTACGAGCAGTACGTC. Encoded protein: CAISEGSSYEQYV.

This clonotype was found a few times. The chain uses TRBV4-3 and TRBJ2-5; TRBD2 aligns across 8 bases. The CDR3 sequence is 17 residues long. Germline trimming cut 0 bases from V and 4 bases from J; bases unmatched to any gene: 10. CDR1 is LGHNA and CDR2 is YSLEER in the germline V gene. CDR3 nucleotides: TGCGCCAGCAGCCAAGACCCCTCGGGGGGGTCTTTAGAGACCCAGTACTTC. Its translation is CASSQDPSGGSLETQYF.

This clonotype has a handful of counts. The CDR3 sequence is CASRPGQVGYGYTF. CDR3 DNA sequence: TGTGCCAGCAGGCCCGGACAGGTGGGCTATGGCTACACCTTC. The chain carries TRBV2 and TRBJ1-2; 7 bases map to TRBD1. The CDR3 length is 14 residues. The J segment lost 4 bases and the V segment lost 6 bases, leaving 8 bases of the junction unmatched. Germline V gene lookup returns CDR1 SNHLY and CDR2 FYNNEI.

The chain is built from TRBV28 and TRBJ1-6; possible D gene TRBD1, 5 bases. Trimming removed 6 bases at V and 8 bases at J, with 14 bases between. This CDR3 is built from 14 residues. Germline V gene lookup returns CDR1 MDHEN and CDR2 SYDVKM. CDR3 DNA: TGTGCCAGCAGCACTCCGCAGGGCTATTCACCCCTCCACTTT. It yields the protein CASSTPQGYSPLHF.

This clonotype was observed a few times. The chain carries TRBV10-3 and TRBJ1-6; possibly TRBD1 for D (5 bases). The CDR3 length is 13 residues. Germline loops: CDR1 ENHRY, CDR2 SYGVKD. Trimming left V 8 bases short and J 3 bases short, with 8 bases between. The DNA of the CDR3 is TGTGCCATCGGCAGGGACTATAATTCACCCCTCCACTTT. It encodes CAIGRDYNSPLHF.

The chain is built from TRBV5-1 and TRBJ1-5; perhaps TRBD1 as D (6 bases). V was cut by 0 bases and J by 1 base, with 11 bases left in between. The CDR3 covers 16 residues. Germline assignment: CDR1 SGHRS and CDR2 YFSETQ. The DNA for the CDR3 is TGCGCCAGCAGCTTGGCTCCTAGGGGGAGCAATCAGCCCCAGCATTTT. As protein: CASSLAPRGSNQPQHF.

This chain uses TRBV5-4 with TRBJ2-3; 11 nucleotides line up with TRBD2. The CDR3 has 17 amino acids. The junction had 3 bases not matched to a gene; V was cut back by 0 bases and J by 0 bases. The germline CDR1 and CDR2 sequences are SGHNT and YYREEE (reference sequence). The CDR3 is CASSLVSGGVSTDTQYF. The CDR3 DNA follows: TGTGCCAGCAGCTTGGTTAGCGGGGGGGTTAGCACAGATACGCAGTATTTT.

This sequence joins TRBV20-1 and TRBJ2-3; D gene unclear. Germline-derived CDR1 and CDR2 are DFQATT and SNEGSKA (reference sequence). This CDR3 is 11 amino acids long. Trimming removed 5 bases from V and 6 bases from J, with 9 bases in between. The CDR3 DNA reads as TGCAGTGCTCCCTTCATGGATACGCAGTATTTT. Translated, it gives CSAPFMDTQYF.